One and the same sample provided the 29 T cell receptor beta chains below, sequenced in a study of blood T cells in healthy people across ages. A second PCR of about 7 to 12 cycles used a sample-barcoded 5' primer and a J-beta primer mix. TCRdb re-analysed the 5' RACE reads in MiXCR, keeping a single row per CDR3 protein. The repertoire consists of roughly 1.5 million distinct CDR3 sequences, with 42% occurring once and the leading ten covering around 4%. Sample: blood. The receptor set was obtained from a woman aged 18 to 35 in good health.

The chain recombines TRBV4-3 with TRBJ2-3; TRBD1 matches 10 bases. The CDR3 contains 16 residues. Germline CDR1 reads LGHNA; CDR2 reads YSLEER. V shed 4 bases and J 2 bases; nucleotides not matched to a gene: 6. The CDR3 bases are TGCGCCAGCAGCCCTTCCGGGACAGGGGACACAGATACGCAGTATTTT. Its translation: CASSPSGTGDTDTQYF.

The chain's CDR3 is CASSENRRGSYNEQFF. CDR3 DNA: TGCGCCAGCAGTGAGAACAGGAGGGGGAGCTACAATGAGCAGTTCTTC. This chain connects TRBV10-1 to TRBJ2-1; D may correspond to TRBD1 or TRBD2 (6 bases each). V lost 2 bases, J lost 3 bases, and 14 bases lay in between. Looked up from germline, CDR1 is WNHNN and CDR2 is SYGVQD (reference sequence). The CDR3 is 16 residues long.

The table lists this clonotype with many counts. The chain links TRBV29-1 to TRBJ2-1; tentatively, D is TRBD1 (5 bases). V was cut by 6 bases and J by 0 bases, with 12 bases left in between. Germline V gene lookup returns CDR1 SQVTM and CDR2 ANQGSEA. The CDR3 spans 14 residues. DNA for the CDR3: TGCAGCGTCCCGACAGCGAGCTCCTACAATGAGCAGTTCTTC. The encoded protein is CSVPTASSYNEQFF.

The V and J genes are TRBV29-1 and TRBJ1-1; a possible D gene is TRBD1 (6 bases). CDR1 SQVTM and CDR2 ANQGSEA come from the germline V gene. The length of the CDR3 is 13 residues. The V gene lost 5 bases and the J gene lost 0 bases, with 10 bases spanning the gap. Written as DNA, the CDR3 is TGCAGCGTTAGCCAGGGGATGAACACTGAAGCTTTCTTT. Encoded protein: CSVSQGMNTEAFF.

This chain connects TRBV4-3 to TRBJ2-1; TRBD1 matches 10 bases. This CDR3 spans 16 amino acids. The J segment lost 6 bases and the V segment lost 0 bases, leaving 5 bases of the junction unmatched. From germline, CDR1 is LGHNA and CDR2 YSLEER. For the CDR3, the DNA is TGCGCCAGCAGCCAAGATAGGGGGACAGGGGTCAATGAGCAGTTCTTC. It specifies CASSQDRGTGVNEQFF.

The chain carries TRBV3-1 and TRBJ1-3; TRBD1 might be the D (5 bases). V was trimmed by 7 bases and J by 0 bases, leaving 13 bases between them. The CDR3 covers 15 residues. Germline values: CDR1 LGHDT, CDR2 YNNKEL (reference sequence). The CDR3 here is CASTLRGGSGNTIYF. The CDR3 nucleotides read TGTGCCAGCACCCTACGGGGGGGCTCTGGAAACACCATATATTTT.

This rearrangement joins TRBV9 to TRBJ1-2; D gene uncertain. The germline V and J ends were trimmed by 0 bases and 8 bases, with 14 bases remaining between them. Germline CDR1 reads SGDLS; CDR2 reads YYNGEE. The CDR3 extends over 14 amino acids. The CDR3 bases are TGTGCCAGCAGCGTAGGAGGGCAGGTTGACGGCTACACCTTC. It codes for CASSVGGQVDGYTF.

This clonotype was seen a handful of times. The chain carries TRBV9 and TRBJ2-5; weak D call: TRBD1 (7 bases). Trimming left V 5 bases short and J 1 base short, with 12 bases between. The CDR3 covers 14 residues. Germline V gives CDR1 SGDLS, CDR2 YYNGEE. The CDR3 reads CASSARGVQETQYF. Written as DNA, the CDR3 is TGTGCCAGCAGTGCCAGGGGGGTCCAAGAGACCCAGTACTTC.

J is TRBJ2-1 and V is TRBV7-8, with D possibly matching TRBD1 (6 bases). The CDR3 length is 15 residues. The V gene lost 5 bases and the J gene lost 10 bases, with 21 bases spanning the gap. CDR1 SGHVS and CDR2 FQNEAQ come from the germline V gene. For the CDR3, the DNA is TGTGCCAGCAGCCCCACGGACCGAAACCAGGGGGAGCAGTTCTTC. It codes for CASSPTDRNQGEQFF.

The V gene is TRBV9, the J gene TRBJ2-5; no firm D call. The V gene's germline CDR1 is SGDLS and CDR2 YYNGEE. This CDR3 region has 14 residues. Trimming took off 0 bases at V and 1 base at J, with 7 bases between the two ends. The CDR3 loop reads CASSVVGGQETQYF. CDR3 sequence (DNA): TGTGCCAGCAGCGTAGTTGGCGGCCAAGAGACCCAGTACTTC. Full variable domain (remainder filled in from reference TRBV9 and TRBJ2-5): DSGVTQTPKHLITATGQRVTLRCSPRSGDLSVYWYQQSLDQGLQFLIQYYNGEERAKGNILERFSAQQFPDLHSELNLSSLELGDSALYFCASSVVGGQETQYFGPGTRLLVL.

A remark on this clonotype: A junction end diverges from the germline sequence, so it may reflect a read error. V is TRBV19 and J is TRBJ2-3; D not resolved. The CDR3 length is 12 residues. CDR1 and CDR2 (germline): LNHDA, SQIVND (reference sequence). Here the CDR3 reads CASSWGTDTRYF. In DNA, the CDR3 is TGTGCCAGTAGTTGGGGAACAGATACGCGGTATTTT.

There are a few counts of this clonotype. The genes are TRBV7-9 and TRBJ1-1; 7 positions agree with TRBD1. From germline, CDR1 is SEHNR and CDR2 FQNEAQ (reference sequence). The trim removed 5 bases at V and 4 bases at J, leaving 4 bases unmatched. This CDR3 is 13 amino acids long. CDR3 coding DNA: TGTGCCAGCAGCCATGGGACAGCCACTGAAGCTTTCTTT. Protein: CASSHGTATEAFF.

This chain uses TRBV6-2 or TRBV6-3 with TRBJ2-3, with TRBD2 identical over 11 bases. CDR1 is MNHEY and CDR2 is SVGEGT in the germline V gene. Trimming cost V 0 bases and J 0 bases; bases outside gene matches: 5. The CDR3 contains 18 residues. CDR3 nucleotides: TGTGCCAGCAGTTACTCGAAGACTAGCGGGGATAGCACAGATACGCAGTATTTT. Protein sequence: CASSYSKTSGDSTDTQYF.

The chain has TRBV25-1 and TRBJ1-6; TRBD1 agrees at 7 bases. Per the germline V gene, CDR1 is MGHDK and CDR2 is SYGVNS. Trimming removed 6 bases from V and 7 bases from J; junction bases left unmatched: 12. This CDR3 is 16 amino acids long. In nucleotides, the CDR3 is TGTGCCAGCAGAAGCCGGACCGGGACAGCCAATTCACCCCTCCACTTT. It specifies CASRSRTGTANSPLHF.

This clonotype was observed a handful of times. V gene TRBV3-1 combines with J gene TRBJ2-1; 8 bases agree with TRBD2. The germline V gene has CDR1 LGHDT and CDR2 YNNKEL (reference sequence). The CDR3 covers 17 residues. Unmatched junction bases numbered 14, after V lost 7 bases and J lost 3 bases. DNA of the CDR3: TGTGCCAGCACCTCAGTGGCGGGGCTAGCGGGCTACAATGAGCAGTTCTTC. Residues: CASTSVAGLAGYNEQFF.

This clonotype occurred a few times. Written as DNA, the CDR3 is TGCAGCGCCCAGGACCATGGCTACACCTTC. It encodes CSAQDHGYTF. This chain links TRBV29-1 with TRBJ1-2, with no clear D. The CDR3 has 10 amino acids. The V end lost 7 bases, the J end lost 6 bases, and 9 bases lay between the germline ends. The germline gives CDR1 SQVTM, CDR2 ANQGSEA. Looking up the rest from reference TRBV29-1 and TRBJ1-2 gives the full variable domain: SAVISQKPSRDICQRGTSLTIQCQVDSQVTMMFWYRQQPGQSLTLIATANQGSEATYESGFVIDKFPISRPNLTFSTLTVSNMSPEDSSIYLCSAQDHGYTFGSGTRLTVV.

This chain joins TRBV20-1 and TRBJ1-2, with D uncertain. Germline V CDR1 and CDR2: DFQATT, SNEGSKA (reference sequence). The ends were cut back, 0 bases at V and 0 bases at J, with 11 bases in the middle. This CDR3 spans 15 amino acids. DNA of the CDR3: TGCAGTGCTAGAGATCCTAAAAACCCTAACTATGGCTACACCTTC. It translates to CSARDPKNPNYGYTF.

The CDR3 sequence is CASSQGRSENTEAFF. CDR3 nucleotides: TGTGCCAGCAGCCAGGGACGGAGCGAGAACACTGAAGCTTTCTTT. This chain connects TRBV11-2 to TRBJ1-1; tentatively, D is TRBD1 (5 bases). The CDR3 runs 15 residues. Per germline, CDR1 SGHAT and CDR2 FQNNGV. The V end lost 5 bases, the J end lost 1 base, and 14 bases lay between the germline ends.

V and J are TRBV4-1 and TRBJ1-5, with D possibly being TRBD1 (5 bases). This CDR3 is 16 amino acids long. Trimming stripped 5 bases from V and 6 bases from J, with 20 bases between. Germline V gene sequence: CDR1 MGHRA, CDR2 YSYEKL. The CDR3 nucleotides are TGCGCCAGCAGCGGACGGAATTCAGGGTCAGGTCAGCCCCAGCATTTT. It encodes CASSGRNSGSGQPQHF.

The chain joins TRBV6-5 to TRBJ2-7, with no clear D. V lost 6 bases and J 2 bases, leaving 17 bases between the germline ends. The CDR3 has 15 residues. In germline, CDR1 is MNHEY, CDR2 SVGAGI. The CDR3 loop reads CASSSAVTFPYEQYF. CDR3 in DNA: TGTGCCAGCAGCTCCGCGGTGACTTTCCCCTACGAGCAGTACTTC.

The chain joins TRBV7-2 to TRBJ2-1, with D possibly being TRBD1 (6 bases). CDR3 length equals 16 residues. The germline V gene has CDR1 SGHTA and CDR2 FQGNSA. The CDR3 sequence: CVSSVRDITSYNEQFF. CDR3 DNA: TGTGTCAGTTCCGTTAGGGACATCACCTCCTACAATGAGCAGTTCTTC.

The CDR3 is CASSVLLSGGGTDTQYF. Here the CDR3 DNA reads TGTGCCAGCAGCGTACTCCTGAGCGGGGGGGGCACAGATACGCAGTATTTT. V and J are TRBV9 and TRBJ2-3; 10 nucleotides line up with TRBD2. Looked up from germline, CDR1 is SGDLS and CDR2 is YYNGEE. CDR3 length equals 17 residues. Trimming took 1 base from V and 1 from J; bases not matched to a gene: 6.

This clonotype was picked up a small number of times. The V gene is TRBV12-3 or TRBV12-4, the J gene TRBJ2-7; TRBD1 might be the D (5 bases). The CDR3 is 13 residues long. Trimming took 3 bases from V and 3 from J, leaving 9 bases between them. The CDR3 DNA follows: TGTGCCAGCAGTTTTGGACAACGCTACGAGCAGTACTTC. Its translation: CASSFGQRYEQYF.

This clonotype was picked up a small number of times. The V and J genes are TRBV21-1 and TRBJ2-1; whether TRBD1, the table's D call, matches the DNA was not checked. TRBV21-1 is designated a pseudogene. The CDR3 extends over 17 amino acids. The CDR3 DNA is TGTGCCAGCAGCAGACACCCGGGACGGCTCTCCTACAATGAGCAGTTCTTC. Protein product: CASSRHPGRLSYNEQFF.

CDR3 coding DNA: TGTGCCAGCAGCAATCGCGGGACAGGGGCCGCCGGGGAGCTGTTTTTT. This encodes CASSNRGTGAAGELFF. The genes are TRBV7-2 and TRBJ2-2; 10 positions agree with TRBD1. J gave up 6 bases and V 5 bases, and 9 bases lay outside the gene matches. The CDR3 loop spans 16 amino acids. CDR1 SGHTA and CDR2 FQGNSA come from the germline V gene. The full variable domain, rest sourced from reference TRBV7-2 and TRBJ2-2, is GAGVSQSPSNKVTEKGKDVELRCDPISGHTALYWYRQSLGQGLEFLIYFQGNSAPDKSGLPSDRFSAERTGGSVSTLTIQRTQQEDSAVYLCASSNRGTGAAGELFFGEGSRLTVL.

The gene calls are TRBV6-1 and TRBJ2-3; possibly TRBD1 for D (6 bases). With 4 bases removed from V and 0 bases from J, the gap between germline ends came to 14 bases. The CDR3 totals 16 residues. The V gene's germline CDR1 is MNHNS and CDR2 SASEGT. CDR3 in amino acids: CASSGVGHFSTDTQYF. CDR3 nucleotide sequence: TGTGCCAGCAGTGGGGTGGGACATTTTAGCACAGATACGCAGTATTTT.

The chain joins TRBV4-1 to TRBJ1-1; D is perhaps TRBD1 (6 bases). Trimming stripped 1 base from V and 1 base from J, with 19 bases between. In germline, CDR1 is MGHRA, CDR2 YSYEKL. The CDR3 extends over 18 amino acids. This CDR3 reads CASSQAQGYIDSNTEAFF. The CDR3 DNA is TGCGCCAGCAGCCAAGCACAGGGATACATAGATTCGAACACTGAAGCTTTCTTT.

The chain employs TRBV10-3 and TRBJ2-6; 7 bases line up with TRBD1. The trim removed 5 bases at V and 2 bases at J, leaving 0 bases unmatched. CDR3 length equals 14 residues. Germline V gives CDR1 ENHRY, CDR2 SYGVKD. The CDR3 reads CAISTGAGANVLTF. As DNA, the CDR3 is TGTGCCATCAGTACAGGGGCTGGGGCCAACGTCCTGACTTTC.

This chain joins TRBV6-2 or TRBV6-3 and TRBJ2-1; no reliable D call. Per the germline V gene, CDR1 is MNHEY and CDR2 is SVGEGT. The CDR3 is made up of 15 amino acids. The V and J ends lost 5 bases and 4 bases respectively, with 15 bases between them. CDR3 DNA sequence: TGTGCCAGCAGTGCTCCCCGGCAGAGATACAATGAGCAGTTCTTC. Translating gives CASSAPRQRYNEQFF.